This TCR beta chain was sequenced during a study of cytomegalovirus exposure and HLA in healthy donors. Study-wide background: Among the roughly 400 donors who were genotyped, approximately 84% fell in the genetic ancestry cluster that is associated with self-reported Caucasian donors. General study results and limits: Donors were assumed by presence/absence analyses to have roughly uniform sequencing depth. In a later analysis, V- and J-gene trimming of beta chains associated with a DCLRE1C missense variant, replicated independently.

Among the donors, all were healthy bone marrow donors. Germline CDR1 and CDR2: SGDLS and YYNGEE. This CDR3 is 12 amino acids long. V lost 0 bases and J lost 11, with 11 bases in between. Amplification used 60 Vbeta primers and 13 Jbeta primers. The data were produced by immunoSEQ multiplex PCR, yet TCRdb's version contains in-frame clones alone and is incomplete. Of some 180,000 clones listed, around 80% are singletons. In regard to this clone: The antigen is unknown.

V usage is TRBV9 and J usage is TRBJ1-1, with D perhaps matching TRBD1 (5 bases). This TCR was recovered from a man between 18 and 29 years old in good health and CMV-seronegative. The sequenced sample was PBMCs. CDR3 protein: CASSVAGGGAFF. CDR3 DNA: TGTGCCAGCAGCGTAGCTGGGGGAGGGGCTTTCTTT.